A single sample is the source of the 5 T cell receptor beta chains below, sequenced in a study of metastatic and nonmetastatic thyroid tumors. TCRdb reassembled clones from the PCR reads with MiXCR. The sample has under 40,000 clones, about 18% seen once. Thyroid surgery had not been preceded by any treatment in any patient. The sample taken for sequencing was blood. The receptors come from a male donor with papillary thyroid cancer or a benign thyroid nodule (not recorded which). Some clones in this sample may be carry-over from other donors' samples.

This clone was counted at least ten times. This chain uses TRBV19 with TRBJ2-1; TRBD2 matches at 7 bases. V was clipped by 1 base and J by 2 bases; unmatched bases: 5. CDR1 is LNHDA and CDR2 is SQIVND in the germline V gene (reference sequence). This CDR3 spans 16 amino acids. The CDR3 protein is CASSIGSGGTYNEQFF. The CDR3 nucleotides are TGTGCCAGTAGTATAGGGTCGGGGGGTACCTACAATGAGCAGTTCTTC.

This clone is labeled as medium-sized. The V and J genes are TRBV7-9 and TRBJ2-6, with D uncertain. The CDR3 consists of 17 residues. CDR1 and CDR2 (germline): SEHNR, FQNEAQ (reference sequence). V gave up 5 bases and J gave up 0 bases, with 14 bases separating them. The CDR3 protein is CASSPNIDFSGANVLTF. In DNA, the CDR3 is TGTGCCAGCAGCCCCAACATCGATTTCTCTGGGGCCAACGTCCTGACTTTC.

This clone was picked up many times. This CDR3 is also generated by other DNA sequences in the sample. J is TRBJ2-7 and V is TRBV6-1; 11 bases are shared with TRBD1. The CDR3 is 14 residues long. Germline V gene data show CDR1 as MNHNS and CDR2 as SASEGT. J gave up 6 bases and V 6 bases, and 7 bases lay outside the gene matches. The CDR3 here is CASRGGTGGGEQYF. The CDR3 region has the DNA TGTGCCAGCAGGGGAGGGACAGGGGGAGGCGAGCAGTACTTC.

Note on this clone: The junction shows a germline mismatch at one end, possibly a read error. V usage is TRBV5-1 and J usage is TRBJ1-4; D gene unclear. Germline V lookup: CDR1 SGHRS, CDR2 YFSETQ. The CDR3 spans 16 residues. DNA of the CDR3: TGCACCAGCAGCCGAATGGCAGGTGGGGAGCAAGAAAAACTGTTTTTT. As protein: CTSSRMAGGEQEKLFF.

This clone was picked up many times. The chain recombines TRBV20-1 with TRBJ2-4; 8 bases match TRBD2. Germline CDR1 DFQATT, CDR2 SNEGSKA (reference sequence). The CDR3 length is 14 residues. The J segment lost 5 bases and the V segment lost 6 bases, leaving 9 bases of the junction unmatched. The CDR3 loop reads CSALAGSPQNIQYF. The CDR3 coding sequence is TGCAGTGCCTTAGCGGGATCCCCCCAAAACATTCAGTACTTC.